The 22 T cell receptor beta chains below were found in one sample sequenced in a study of breast tumors, draining lymph nodes, adjacent tissues (dated by TCRdb to 2015 to 2016). The library was produced with multiplex PCR. The sequencer listed for this sample is Illumina HiSeq 2000. TCRdb trimmed the raw reads at Q25, called clones with MiXCR and kept productive beta chains. CDR3 protein sequences are deduplicated, and each keeps its most common genes and DNA. The sample contains 23,000 or so distinct CDR3 sequences, 55% to 80% of them found a single time. The top ten constitute 15% to 20% of the sample. The sequenced sample was tumor-adjacent breast tissue. Every receptor here comes from a female donor with breast cancer. Some clones in this sample may be carry-over from other donors' samples.

The V call is TRBV29-1, the J call TRBJ1-2; no reliable D call. Trimming took 3 bases from V and 7 from J, leaving 15 bases between them. The CDR3 runs to 13 residues. Germline V CDR1 and CDR2: SQVTM, ANQGSEA. The CDR3 here is CSVDKGGNVGYTF. CDR3 in DNA: TGCAGCGTTGATAAGGGCGGTAATGTTGGCTACACCTTC. The full variable domain, in which reference TRBV29-1 and TRBJ1-2 provide the parts outside the CDR3, is SAVISQKPSRDICQRGTSLTIQCQVDSQVTMMFWYRQQPGQSLTLIATANQGSEATYESGFVIDKFPISRPNLTFSTLTVSNMSPEDSSIYLCSVDKGGNVGYTFGSGTRLTVV.

The rearrangement links TRBV2 to TRBJ1-2; 7 bases agree with TRBD1. This CDR3 region has 18 residues. Germline V gene data show CDR1 as SNHLY and CDR2 as FYNNEI. V was pared by 6 bases and J by 2 bases, with 18 bases of the junction left unmatched. The CDR3 region is CASSQDRQGSRGNYGYTF. The DNA of the CDR3 is TGTGCCAGCAGCCAAGACCGACAGGGAAGTCGGGGAAACTATGGCTACACCTTC.

This clonotype was recorded only once. The CDR3 nucleotides are TGTGCCAGCAGGGACCGGGACATTCGGAATGGCTACACCTTC. It encodes CASRDRDIRNGYTF. The chain has TRBV6-1 and TRBJ1-2; D possibly corresponds to TRBD1 (6 bases). CDR1 MNHNS and CDR2 SASEGT come from the germline V gene. Trimming removed 6 bases from V and 6 bases from J, with 17 bases in between. The CDR3 length is 14 residues.

This clonotype was recorded many times. The chain recombines TRBV5-1 with TRBJ2-3, with 8 bases identical to TRBD1. The CDR3 extends over 18 amino acids. Germline CDR1 SGHRS, CDR2 YFSETQ. V was pared by 0 bases and J by 2 bases, with 11 bases of the junction left unmatched. The CDR3 here is CASSLDGQGERVTDTQYF. In DNA form, the CDR3 reads TGCGCCAGCAGCTTGGATGGACAGGGTGAACGGGTCACAGATACGCAGTATTTT. The variable domain in full, completed from reference TRBV5-1 and TRBJ2-3, reads KAGVTQTPRYLIKTRGQQVTLSCSPISGHRSVSWYQQTPGQGLQFLFEYFSETQRNKGNFPGRFSGRQFSNSRSEMNVSTLELGDSALYLCASSLDGQGERVTDTQYFGPGTRLTVL.

This clonotype appeared many times. CDR3 amino acids: CASSRAWDGQETQYF. As DNA, the CDR3 is TGCGCCAGCAGCCGGGCTTGGGACGGTCAAGAGACCCAGTACTTC. V and J are TRBV4-1 and TRBJ2-5, with D possibly being TRBD1 or TRBD2 (5 bases each). The V gene lost 4 bases and the J gene lost 2 bases, with 14 bases spanning the gap. This CDR3 is 15 amino acids long. The germline V gene encodes CDR1 MGHRA and CDR2 YSYEKL.

J is TRBJ1-3 and V is TRBV7-9, with unresolved D. CDR3 length equals 13 residues. Per germline, CDR1 SEHNR and CDR2 FQNEAQ (reference sequence). Trimming cost V 5 bases and J 9 bases, with 14 bases left between them. This CDR3 reads CASSPAILATIYF. For the CDR3, the DNA is TGTGCCAGCAGCCCTGCGATCCTGGCCACCATATATTTT.

CDR3 DNA sequence: TGCAGTGTCCCTTTTAGAGTGGCTATATTCTTATGTGCTAACTATGGCTACACCTTC. Amino acids: CSVPFRVAIFLCANYGYTF. The chain carries TRBV20-1 and TRBJ1-2; D call uncertain. Germline V gives CDR1 DFQATT, CDR2 SNEGSKA (reference sequence). The germline V and J ends were trimmed by 7 bases and 0 bases, with 30 bases remaining between them. The CDR3 length is 19 residues.

The rearrangement joins TRBV19 to TRBJ2-1; D ambiguous. V was clipped by 3 bases and J by 0 bases, with 9 bases between them. CDR3 length: 15 residues. CDR1 and CDR2 from the germline V gene are LNHDA and SQIVND (reference sequence). The CDR3 loop is CASSISSHSYNEQFF. The DNA for the CDR3 is TGTGCCAGTAGTATCTCTTCGCACTCCTACAATGAGCAGTTCTTC.

In its sample, this clonotype is medium-sized. The V and J genes are TRBV5-8 and TRBJ2-1; 8 bases fit TRBD2. CDR1 is SGHTS and CDR2 is YDEGEE in the germline V gene. Trimming took 7 bases from V and 9 from J; bases not matched to a gene: 18. There are 16 residues in the CDR3. The CDR3 sequence: CASPTRLAGAVGEQFF. CDR3 DNA sequence: TGTGCCAGCCCCACTCGCCTAGCGGGTGCCGTGGGTGAGCAGTTCTTC.

The rearrangement links TRBV7-9 to TRBJ2-3, with TRBD1 as a possible D gene (6 bases). The CDR3 runs to 16 residues. Germline V CDR1 and CDR2: SEHNR, FQNEAQ (reference sequence). Trimming removed 2 bases at V and 0 bases at J, with 12 bases between. Here the CDR3 DNA reads TGTGCCAGCAGCTTAAGGGTAGGGGGTAGCACAGATACGCAGTATTTT. Protein product: CASSLRVGGSTDTQYF.

This clonotype was seen more than once but under ten times. This chain joins TRBV9 and TRBJ2-1; 14 nucleotides agree with TRBD2. The CDR3 is made up of 16 amino acids. CDR1 is SGDLS and CDR2 is YYNGEE in the germline V gene. Trimming took 3 bases from V and 2 from J; bases not matched to a gene: 1. In DNA form, the CDR3 reads TGTGCCAGCAGCGGGGGACTAGCGGGAGCCTACAATGAGCAGTTCTTC. Amino acid sequence: CASSGGLAGAYNEQFF. The full variable domain, completed using reference TRBV9 and TRBJ2-1, is DSGVTQTPKHLITATGQRVTLRCSPRSGDLSVYWYQQSLDQGLQFLIQYYNGEERAKGNILERFSAQQFPDLHSELNLSSLELGDSALYFCASSGGLAGAYNEQFFGPGTRLTVL.

This clonotype was recorded at least ten times. The V gene is TRBV28, the J gene TRBJ2-1; 8 bases map to TRBD1. The ends lost 7 bases at V and 6 bases at J; junction bases unmatched: 8. From germline, CDR1 is MDHEN and CDR2 SYDVKM. The CDR3 sequence is 14 residues long. The CDR3 DNA follows: TGTGCCAGCACCCAGGACAGGGTAGGCAATGAGCAGTTCTTC. Translated: CASTQDRVGNEQFF. Variable domain in full (rest from reference TRBV28 and TRBJ2-1): DVKVTQSSRYLVKRTGEKVFLECVQDMDHENMFWYRQDPGLGLRLIYFSYDVKMKEKGDIPEGYSVSREKKERFSLILESASTNQTSMYLCASTQDRVGNEQFFGPGTRLTVL.

The chain carries TRBV20-1 and TRBJ1-5, with 9 bases fitting TRBD1. The CDR3 totals 15 residues. The junction had 6 bases not matched to a gene; V was cut back by 3 bases and J by 3 bases. From germline, CDR1 is DFQATT and CDR2 SNEGSKA (reference sequence). CDR3 DNA sequence: TGCAGTGCTAGGTCGGGACAGGGCGACAATCAGCCCCAGCATTTT. It yields the protein CSARSGQGDNQPQHF.

This chain uses TRBV6-4 with TRBJ1-5, with D maybe TRBD1 (5 bases). Germline V CDR1 and CDR2: MRHNA, SNTAGT. V dropped 10 bases and J dropped 4 bases, with 14 bases sitting between them. This CDR3 region has 13 residues. The CDR3 spells CATQWWGNQPQHF. In nucleotides, the CDR3 is TGTGCCACCCAGTGGTGGGGGAATCAGCCCCAGCATTTT.

V is TRBV7-6 and J is TRBJ2-3, with 8 bases identical to TRBD1. The CDR3 is 15 residues long. The V and J ends lost 5 bases and 5 bases, in that order; junction bases with no gene match: 9. Germline V lookup: CDR1 SGHVS, CDR2 FNYEAQ. The CDR3, as DNA: TGTGCCAGCAGCACGTCAGGGGGCGCGGGAGATACGCAGTATTTT. This sequence encodes CASSTSGGAGDTQYF.

This clonotype came up many times. In DNA, the CDR3 is TGTGCCAGCAGTTACTTGATAACAGGGGTCCGCACTGAAGCTTTCTTT. Translating gives CASSYLITGVRTEAFF. The gene calls are TRBV6-6 and TRBJ1-1, with 7 bases that match TRBD1. The germline V gene has CDR1 MNHNY and CDR2 SVGAGI (reference sequence). The trim removed 1 base at V and 4 bases at J, leaving 9 bases unmatched. There are 16 residues in the CDR3.

This clonotype was detected ten times or more. V usage is TRBV2 and J usage is TRBJ1-1, with unresolved D. Germline CDR1 SNHLY, CDR2 FYNNEI. V was trimmed by 1 base and J by 1 base, leaving 4 bases between them. This CDR3 contains 13 residues. Here the CDR3 reads CASSEVENTEAFF. The DNA for the CDR3 is TGTGCCAGCAGTGAAGTTGAGAACACTGAAGCTTTCTTT. The full variable domain, its missing parts supplied by reference TRBV2 and TRBJ1-1, is EPEVTQTPSHQVTQMGQEVILRCVPISNHLYFYWYRQILGQKVEFLVSFYNNEISEKSEIFDDQFSVERPDGSNFTLKIRSTKLEDSAMYFCASSEVENTEAFFGQGTRLTVV.

This clonotype rates as medium-sized. The chain recombines TRBV19 with TRBJ1-2, with TRBD1 matching 9 bases. CDR1 is LNHDA, CDR2 SQIVND, per germline (reference sequence). The CDR3 totals 18 residues. Losses at the gene ends were 6 bases for V and 0 bases for J; bases not matched to a gene: 14. This CDR3 is CASSTLPGQGHSNYGYTF. CDR3 DNA: TGTGCCAGTAGCACGCTCCCGGGACAGGGTCACTCTAACTATGGCTACACCTTC.

V is TRBV20-1 and J is TRBJ2-1, with D possibly being TRBD1 or TRBD2 (5 bases each). The CDR3 is 15 amino acids. The germline CDR1 and CDR2 sequences are DFQATT and SNEGSKA (reference sequence). V was cut by 4 bases and J by 3 bases, with 16 bases left in between. This chain's CDR3 is CSATTPGTYYNEQFF. CDR3 in DNA: TGCAGTGCTACCACCCCCGGGACGTACTACAATGAGCAGTTCTTC.

Ten or more counts support this clonotype. The limits of the CDR3 on the DNA are not certain, so only TCRdb's listed CDR3 is given. The chain is built from TRBV25-1 and TRBJ2-7; the table's TRBD1 call for D was not verified on the DNA. Germline CDR1 MGHDK, CDR2 SYGVNS. The CDR3 region is 14 residues in length, termini included. CDR3 region: CATVSGQGTYEQYF.

The chain recombines TRBV29-1 with TRBJ2-3; tentatively, D is TRBD2 (6 bases). Trimming took off 3 bases at V and 5 bases at J, with 12 bases between the two ends. From germline, CDR1 is SQVTM and CDR2 ANQGSEA. The CDR3 contains 13 residues. The CDR3 here is CSVEGEDQDTQYF. DNA of the CDR3: TGCAGCGTTGAGGGGGAGGACCAAGATACGCAGTATTTT.

This clonotype was picked up one time. The chain couples TRBV6-6 to TRBJ1-5; no definite D call. V lost 5 bases to trimming and J lost 6 bases, with 5 bases between them. In germline, CDR1 is MNHNY, CDR2 SVGAGI (reference sequence). This CDR3 comprises 11 residues. The CDR3 reads CASSPGQPQHF. CDR3 sequence (DNA): TGTGCCAGCAGTCCGGGTCAGCCCCAGCATTTT.